These 3 T cell receptor beta chains share one sample of origin, sequenced in a study of shared clonotypes between healthy human individuals. Method: immunoSEQ multiplex PCR; TCRdb's copy keeps in-frame clones and lacks some. The data hold roughly 2.2 million clones, with over 90% observed a single time. The sequenced sample was naive CD4+ T cells from PBMCs. Sample subset: CD45RA+ positively selected. The receptors derive from a man younger than 30 in good health. Some clones in this sample may be carry-over from other donors' samples.

The genes are TRBV6-5 and TRBJ2-7; no firm D call. V lost 5 bases to trimming and J lost 0 bases, with 11 bases between them. Germline V gives CDR1 MNHEY, CDR2 SVGAGI. CDR3 length: 14 residues. The CDR3 nucleotides are TGTGCCAGCAGTAAGACTGTTTACTCCTACGAGCAGTACTTC. This sequence encodes CASSKTVYSYEQYF.

This chain uses TRBV2 with TRBJ2-3; D is undetermined. The CDR3 is made up of 14 amino acids. The ends were cut back, 5 bases at V and 2 bases at J, with 11 bases in the middle. Germline CDR1 SNHLY, CDR2 FYNNEI. The chain's CDR3 is CASSPQTYTDTQYF. The CDR3 region has the DNA TGTGCCAGCAGTCCCCAGACCTACACAGATACGCAGTATTTT.

For this clone: Different DNA sequences within this sample yield the same CDR3. J is TRBJ2-5 and V is TRBV29-1; D ambiguous. Germline assignment: CDR1 SQVTM and CDR2 ANQGSEA. V gave up 6 bases and J gave up 5 bases, with 7 bases separating them. This CDR3 spans 10 amino acids. The CDR3 loop reads CSVGRETQYF. CDR3 coding DNA: TGCAGCGTCGGAAGGGAGACCCAGTACTTC.